These 6 T cell receptor beta chains came from one sample sequenced in a study of T cell clonotyping in hematopoietic cell transplantation. Measured with immunoSEQ multiplex PCR; TCRdb has only the in-frame clones, and not every one. The sample yields roughly 44,000 clones, approximately 95% seen once. The sequencing input was peripheral blood mononuclear cells. These receptors were collected from a man aged 25-40 years in good health. Some clones in this sample may be carry-over from other donors' samples.

This rearrangement joins TRBV4-2 to TRBJ2-7; D unclear. CDR3 length: 15 residues. V was trimmed by 2 bases and J by 1 base, leaving 12 bases between them. The V gene's germline CDR1 is LGHNA and CDR2 YNFKEQ. In nucleotides, the CDR3 is TGTGCCAGCAGCCAAATTGAGCGTTCTTCCTACGAGCAGTACTTC. Residues: CASSQIERSSYEQYF.

V and J are TRBV2 and TRBJ2-5; D uncertain. This CDR3 region has 13 residues. The V end was cut by 6 bases, the J end by 0 bases, with 8 bases between. CDR1 is SNHLY and CDR2 is FYNNEI in the germline V gene. CDR3 bases: TGTGCCAGCAGAACATTGTACCAAGAGACCCAGTACTTC. This codes for CASRTLYQETQYF.

Worth noting for this clone: The sample carries other DNA sequences with the same CDR3. The chain has TRBV6-4 and TRBJ2-3, with 11 bases aligning to TRBD2. The CDR3 runs to 18 residues. Germline CDR1 MRHNA, CDR2 SNTAGT. Germline trimming cut 4 bases from V and 0 bases from J; bases unmatched to any gene: 9. DNA of the CDR3: TGTGCCAGCAGTGCTGTCGCGGGGACTAGCGGCAGCACAGATACGCAGTATTTT. Its protein is CASSAVAGTSGSTDTQYF.

The J gene is TRBJ2-5, the V gene TRBV11-2, with D unclear. Germline V gives CDR1 SGHAT, CDR2 FQNNGV. V was trimmed by 0 bases and J by 8 bases, leaving 10 bases between them. This CDR3 contains 13 residues. The CDR3 spells CASSLETGGTQYF. The CDR3 region has the DNA TGTGCCAGCAGCTTAGAGACGGGCGGCACCCAGTACTTC.

The V call is TRBV6-4, the J call TRBJ2-2, with a tentative D call TRBD1 (5 bases). The CDR3 extends over 14 amino acids. Trimming took 2 bases from V and 6 from J, leaving 10 bases between them. Germline loops: CDR1 MRHNA, CDR2 SNTAGT. The CDR3 bases are TGTGCCAGCAGTGACGGGGCTTTGCCCGGGGAGCTGTTTTTT. It is translated as CASSDGALPGELFF.

This sequence joins TRBV5-1 and TRBJ1-1; the D gene is possibly TRBD1 (6 bases). CDR3 length: 16 amino acids. Per the germline V gene, CDR1 is SGHRS and CDR2 is YFSETQ. The ends were cut back, 4 bases at V and 3 bases at J, with 19 bases in the middle. The chain's CDR3 is CASSGGLGGGDTEAFF. In DNA form, the CDR3 reads TGCGCCAGCAGCGGGGGCCTCGGGGGCGGGGACACTGAAGCTTTCTTT.